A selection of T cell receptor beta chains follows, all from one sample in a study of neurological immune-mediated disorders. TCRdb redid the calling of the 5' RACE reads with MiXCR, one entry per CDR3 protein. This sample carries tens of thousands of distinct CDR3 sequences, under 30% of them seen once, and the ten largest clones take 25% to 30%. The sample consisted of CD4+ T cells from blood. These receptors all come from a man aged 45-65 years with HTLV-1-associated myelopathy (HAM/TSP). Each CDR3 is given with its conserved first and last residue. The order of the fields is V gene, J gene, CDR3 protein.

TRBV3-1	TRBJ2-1	CASSPPDRGWGEQFF
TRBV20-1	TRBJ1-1	CSARDPGTGNTEAFF
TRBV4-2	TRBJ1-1	CASSQEARANTEAFF
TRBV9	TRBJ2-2	CASSVAGIPGELFF
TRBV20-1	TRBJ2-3	CSPERTSGGTQYF
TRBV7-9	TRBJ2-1	CASSPDRGSYNEQFF
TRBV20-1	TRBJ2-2	CSAMRGQGASGELFF
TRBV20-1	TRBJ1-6	CSAREPGQQNSPLHF
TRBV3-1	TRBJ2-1	CASSPGQGIPYNEQFF
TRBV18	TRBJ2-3	CASSPRMRGESDTQYF
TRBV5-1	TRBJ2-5	CASTSLAGARQETQYF
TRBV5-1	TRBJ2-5	CASSLGGATWETQYF
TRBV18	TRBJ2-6	CASSPLVTGASGANVLTF
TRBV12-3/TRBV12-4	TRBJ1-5	CASSLTERPQHF
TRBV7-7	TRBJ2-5	CASSRGQKETQYF
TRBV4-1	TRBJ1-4	CASSLRGTPGTNEKLFF
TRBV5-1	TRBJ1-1	CASSVVSLEDAFF
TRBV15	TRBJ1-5	CATSRGGADNQPQHF
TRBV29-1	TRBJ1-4	CSAREGEKLFF